One and the same sample provided the 8 T cell receptor beta chains below, sequenced in a study of blood T cell repertoires in COVID-19. Clones were read by immunoSEQ multiplex PCR, and TCRdb kept only the in-frame ones, dropping some. The data contain about 260,000 clones, about 90% of them singletons. The specimen sequenced was peripheral blood. These receptors all come from a woman aged 45-60 years with acute or convalescent COVID-19.

The chain is built from TRBV11-3 and TRBJ1-1; the D gene is possibly TRBD1 (5 bases). Germline loops: CDR1 SGHNT, CDR2 YENEEA. CDR3 length: 14 residues. V gave up 2 bases and J gave up 4 bases, with 11 bases separating them. The CDR3 DNA reads TGTGCCAGCAGCTTAATAAGGGGTGGCACTGAAGCTTTCTTT. Its translation is CASSLIRGGTEAFF.

The chain is built from TRBV7-2 and TRBJ2-1; no clear D gene. This CDR3 spans 14 amino acids. Trimming left V 1 base short and J 5 bases short, with 9 bases between. CDR1 and CDR2 (germline): SGHTA, FQGNSA. CDR3 residues: CASSLDGFNNEQFF. CDR3 sequence (DNA): TGTGCCAGCAGCTTAGATGGCTTCAACAATGAGCAGTTCTTC. Variable domain in full (rest from reference TRBV7-2 and TRBJ2-1): GAGVSQSPSNKVTEKGKDVELRCDPISGHTALYWYRQSLGQGLEFLIYFQGNSAPDKSGLPSDRFSAERTGGSVSTLTIQRTQQEDSAVYLCASSLDGFNNEQFFGPGTRLTVL.

This chain connects TRBV28 to TRBJ1-2; no clear D. The V and J ends lost 3 bases and 2 bases respectively, with 4 bases between them. This CDR3 region has 12 residues. Germline V gene sequence: CDR1 MDHEN, CDR2 SYDVKM. The CDR3 nucleotides are TGTGCCAGCAGTTTCGGGAACTATGGCTACACCTTC. As protein: CASSFGNYGYTF.

The V and J genes are TRBV6-5 and TRBJ1-1; a weak D match, TRBD1 (5 bases). V lost 6 bases to trimming and J lost 1 base, with 9 bases between them. The CDR3 extends over 13 amino acids. Germline V gene sequence: CDR1 MNHEY, CDR2 SVGAGI. The CDR3 nucleotides are TGTGCCAGCAGCCGACAGAAGAACACTGAAGCTTTCTTT. As protein: CASSRQKNTEAFF.

This rearrangement joins TRBV11-2 to TRBJ1-2, with 8 bases that match TRBD1. V shed 2 bases and J 7 bases; nucleotides not matched to a gene: 6. CDR1 and CDR2 from the germline V gene are SGHAT and FQNNGV. The CDR3 consists of 14 residues. Here the CDR3 reads CASSLNQGAGGYTF. CDR3 coding DNA: TGTGCCAGCAGCTTAAACCAGGGGGCAGGTGGCTACACCTTC. Based on the CDR3 plus reference TRBV11-2 and TRBJ1-2, the full variable domain is EAGVAQSPRYKIIEKRQSVAFWCNPISGHATLYWYQQILGQGPKLLIQFQNNGVVDDSQLPKDRFSAERLKGVDSTLKIQPAKLEDSAVYLCASSLNQGAGGYTFGSGTRLTVV.

The chain joins TRBV19 to TRBJ2-7; 9 bases are shared with TRBD1. V was pared by 1 base and J by 0 bases, with 1 base of the junction left unmatched. From germline, CDR1 is LNHDA and CDR2 SQIVND (reference sequence). The CDR3 loop spans 15 amino acids. CDR3 loop: CASSIGQGGSYEQYF. CDR3 DNA: TGTGCCAGTAGTATAGGACAGGGGGGCTCCTACGAGCAGTACTTC.

V and J are TRBV24-1 and TRBJ1-4; 8 bases align to TRBD1. Per germline, CDR1 KGHDR and CDR2 SFDVKD. The CDR3 loop spans 15 amino acids. The trim removed 4 bases at V and 3 bases at J, leaving 3 bases unmatched. This CDR3 is CATSDPQGANEKLFF. The CDR3 DNA is TGTGCCACCAGTGACCCACAGGGGGCTAATGAAAAACTGTTTTTT.

This clone has a single count. The chain has TRBV28 and TRBJ2-7; a weak D match, TRBD2 (6 bases). There are 13 residues in the CDR3. V lost 6 bases and J lost 5, with 14 bases in between. The germline V gene encodes CDR1 MDHEN and CDR2 SYDVKM. CDR3 in DNA: TGTGCCAGCAGAGACGCGGGGCGTAACGAGCAGTACTTC. Translating it yields CASRDAGRNEQYF.